One and the same sample provided the 12 T cell receptor beta chains below, sequenced in a study of cytomegalovirus exposure and HLA in healthy donors (dated by TCRdb to about 2017). The library was obtained by the immunoSEQ multiplex PCR assay. For the multiplex PCR, a mixture combining 60 forward primers for TCR Vbeta segments and 13 reverse primers for TCR Jbeta segments was used. Not all clones reach the TCRdb copy of this immuneACCESS table, which keeps in-frame sequences only. Checked studies attribute under half of the gap to unresolved V genes and leave the rest unexplained. The table for this sample shows 100,000 to 150,000 clones. The ten most abundant clones make up 2.5% to 3% of the sample. The sample comprised PBMCs. All receptors derive from a man in his thirties or forties in good health and CMV-seronegative.

This chain uses TRBV28 with TRBJ2-1; the D gene is possibly TRBD2 (5 bases). The CDR3 has 15 amino acids. V was pared by 5 bases and J by 6 bases, with 17 bases between. Germline loops: CDR1 MDHEN, CDR2 SYDVKM. Here the CDR3 DNA reads TGTGCCAGCAGTAAGAGGCTAGCAGATATCAATGAGCAGTTCTTC. It is translated as CASSKRLADINEQFF.

The V gene is TRBV6-6, the J gene TRBJ1-3; 11 nucleotides align to TRBD1. The germline CDR1 and CDR2 sequences are MNHNY and SVGAGI (reference sequence). Germline trimming cut 10 bases from V and 0 bases from J; bases unmatched to any gene: 8. This CDR3 spans 16 amino acids. This CDR3 is CATRGDRGSSGNTIYF. The DNA of the CDR3 is TGTGCCACCCGAGGGGACAGGGGGAGCTCTGGAAACACCATATATTTT.

The V call is TRBV10-3, the J call TRBJ2-2; 7 bases agree with TRBD2. The V segment lost 5 bases and the J segment 4 bases; nucleotides outside the gene matches: 4. Per germline, CDR1 ENHRY and CDR2 SYGVKD. This CDR3 has 14 amino acids. The CDR3 nucleotides read TGTGCCATCAGTACCCCGGGAGGCACCGGGGAGCTGTTTTTT. This translates into CAISTPGGTGELFF.

The J gene is TRBJ1-1, the V gene TRBV7-9, with 8 bases aligning to TRBD1. V lost 6 bases to trimming and J lost 0 bases; unmatched junction nucleotides: 9. There are 16 residues in the CDR3. Germline assignment: CDR1 SEHNR and CDR2 FQNEAQ (reference sequence). The CDR3 DNA reads as TGTGCCAGCAGTCCTCAGGGGGCGAATCTGAACACTGAAGCTTTCTTT. Translated: CASSPQGANLNTEAFF.

This chain uses TRBV7-8 with TRBJ2-7, with 8 bases aligning to TRBD1. The germline CDR1 and CDR2 sequences are SGHVS and FQNEAQ. J was trimmed by 9 bases and V by 0 bases; bases with no gene match: 10. The CDR3 runs 15 residues. The chain's CDR3 is CASSLALGQASWQYF. Written as DNA, the CDR3 is TGTGCCAGCAGCTTAGCGTTGGGACAGGCCAGCTGGCAGTACTTC.

The CDR3 DNA reads as TGTGCCAGCAGCCAAGGGGCGGGACAAGAGACCCAGTACTTC. Its protein is CASSQGAGQETQYF. The rearrangement uses TRBV7-7 and TRBJ2-5; a possible D gene is TRBD2 (6 bases). Trimming cost V 5 bases and J 2 bases, with 12 bases left between them. CDR1 and CDR2 (germline): SSHAT, FNYEAQ (reference sequence). The CDR3 covers 14 residues.

This sequence joins TRBV7-2 and TRBJ2-3; no definite D call. Trimming took off 3 bases at V and 6 bases at J, with 10 bases between the two ends. Germline loops: CDR1 SGHTA, CDR2 FQGNSA. The CDR3 is 13 amino acids. The CDR3 region has the DNA TGTGCCAGCAGCTTGTCCCCCGGGGATACGCAGTATTTT. Amino acid sequence: CASSLSPGDTQYF.

This sequence joins TRBV7-3 and TRBJ2-1, with a possible D match to TRBD2 (7 bases). CDR3 length: 14 residues. The V gene lost 1 base and the J gene lost 8 bases, with 12 bases spanning the gap. Germline V lookup: CDR1 SGHTA, CDR2 FQGTGA. CDR3 DNA: TGTGCCAGCAGCTTAAGCGGGGGCGGCGATGAGCAGTTCTTC. It codes for CASSLSGGGDEQFF.

The gene calls are TRBV21-1 and TRBJ2-5; the table names TRBD2, a call not compared with the DNA. TRBV21-1 is noted as a pseudogene. The CDR3 is 12 residues long. This chain's CDR3 is CASLAGVETQYF. The CDR3 nucleotides are TGTGCCAGTTTAGCGGGAGTGGAGACCCAGTACTTC.

The CDR3 spells CAISESKGASTDTQYF. The CDR3 DNA sequence: TGTGCCATCAGTGAGTCGAAAGGGGCTAGCACAGATACGCAGTATTTT. The V and J genes are TRBV10-3 and TRBJ2-3; weak D call: TRBD1 (5 bases). The CDR3 covers 16 residues. Trimming took off 0 bases at V and 0 bases at J, with 10 bases between the two ends. Germline V gives CDR1 ENHRY, CDR2 SYGVKD.

The chain combines TRBV5-6 with TRBJ2-5, with 7 bases lining up with TRBD1. The DNA end lines up better with TRBJ2-7; the J call may be wrong. The CDR3 length is 16 residues. In germline, CDR1 is SGHDT, CDR2 YYEEEE. The CDR3 is CASSSPVRDSTYEQYF. The CDR3 nucleotides are TGTGCCAGCAGCTCACCAGTACGGGACAGTACTTACGAGCAGTACTTC.

This chain links TRBV7-8 with TRBJ2-7; D gene ambiguous. The V gene lost 3 bases and the J gene lost 0 bases, with 6 bases spanning the gap. Germline-derived CDR1 and CDR2 are SGHVS and FQNEAQ. This CDR3 has 13 residues. This chain's CDR3 is CASSFRFSYEQYF. The CDR3 region has the DNA TGTGCCAGCAGCTTCCGGTTCTCCTACGAGCAGTACTTC.